This TCR beta chain is from a study of blood T cells in healthy people across ages. Peripheral blood samples of 9 to 10 milliliters were drawn from each donor. This clonotype appeared a few times. The CDR3 is 14 amino acids. Germline assignment: CDR1 DFQATT and CDR2 SNEGSKA (reference sequence). Trimming shortened V by 6 bases and J by 0 bases, and 12 bases separated the two germline ends. The authors ran a second PCR of roughly 6 to 12 cycles using a sample-barcoded 5' primer and a J-beta primer mix. TCRdb analysed the 5' RACE reads with MiXCR anew, one entry per CDR3 protein. The repertoire includes more than 650,000 distinct CDR3 sequences, 53% of them detected once, and approximately 40% sits in the top ten.

Sequenced input: blood. This clonotype was obtained from a man older than 75 in good health. V is TRBV20-1 and J is TRBJ1-5; D call uncertain. The CDR3 DNA reads as TGCAGTGCCAGATGGGGAGATAGCAATCAGCCCCAGCATTTT. This sequence encodes CSARWGDSNQPQHF.